This T cell receptor beta chain came from a study of cytotoxic CD8 clonotypes in ibrutinib-treated CLL. Produced via immunoSEQ multiplex PCR; TCRdb's table is partial and in-frame only. The sample lists over 100,000 clones; 58% were seen once. Library input was about 2 micrograms of DNA from cryopreserved PBMCs. The V gene lost 1 base and the J gene lost 6 bases, with 6 bases spanning the gap. The germline CDR1 and CDR2 sequences are SNHLY and FYNNEI. The CDR3 totals 12 residues. Here the sequenced sample was PBMCs, taken after 24 months of ibrutinib treatment. This chain uses TRBV2 with TRBJ1-1; D is undetermined. The receptor comes from a human donor with chronic lymphocytic leukemia. The CDR3 here is CASSEGSAEAFF. The CDR3 DNA follows: TGTGCCAGCAGTGAAGGGAGTGCTGAAGCTTTCTTT.